Each of the 20 T cell receptor beta chains below was sequenced from the same sample in a study of blood T cell repertoires in COVID-19. Generated by immunoSEQ multiplex PCR, the TCRdb table keeps only in-frame clones and is missing some. The sample includes some 97,000 clones, over 85% of them seen just once. Sequenced sample: peripheral blood. Source of these receptors: a man between 70 and 80 years old with acute or convalescent COVID-19.

This clone was detected only a few times. DNA for the CDR3: TGTGCCAGTAGTTGGTCCGCGGGAGGGCCCCTCAATGAGCAGTTCTTC. It encodes CASSWSAGGPLNEQFF. This chain links TRBV19 with TRBJ2-1; 9 bases fit TRBD2. The CDR3 contains 16 residues. The germline gives CDR1 LNHDA, CDR2 SQIVND (reference sequence). Losses at the gene ends were 5 bases for V and 6 bases for J; bases not matched to a gene: 11.

The rearrangement links TRBV18 to TRBJ1-2, with 9 bases identical to TRBD1. The germline CDR1 and CDR2 sequences are KGHSH and LQKENI. J lost 8 bases, V lost 3 bases, and 7 bases had no gene match. This CDR3 contains 14 residues. The DNA for the CDR3 is TGTGCCAGCTCACCCTACCGGGACAGGGTGGGCTACACCTTC. Translating gives CASSPYRDRVGYTF.

The chain recombines TRBV5-1 with TRBJ1-1; no clear D. CDR1 and CDR2 from the germline V gene are SGHRS and YFSETQ. V was clipped by 5 bases and J by 3 bases, with 8 bases between them. This CDR3 is built from 12 residues. CDR3 bases: TGCGCCAGCAGGGAACAGTACACTGAAGCTTTCTTT. Protein product: CASREQYTEAFF.

The rearrangement joins TRBV6-5 to TRBJ2-2, with D possibly being TRBD2 (5 bases). The CDR3 contains 15 residues. V lost 6 bases to trimming and J lost 1 base, with 12 bases between them. CDR1 and CDR2 from the germline V gene are MNHEY and SVGAGI. The CDR3 DNA is TGTGCCAGCAGCTTATGGGGAGTGAACACCGGGGAGCTGTTTTTT. Residues: CASSLWGVNTGELFF.

The chain is built from TRBV24-1 and TRBJ1-2, with TRBD1 matching over 8 bases. The V and J ends lost 1 base and 8 bases, in that order; junction bases with no gene match: 11. The CDR3 length is 16 residues. Per germline, CDR1 KGHDR and CDR2 SFDVKD. The CDR3 DNA is TGTGCCACCAGTGATTTTTGGGACAGGAAGAAAGGGGGCTACACCTTC. It encodes CATSDFWDRKKGGYTF.

V is TRBV19 and J is TRBJ1-1, with 8 bases matching TRBD1. The CDR3 is 12 residues long. Trimming took 5 bases from V and 9 from J; bases not matched to a gene: 5. From germline, CDR1 is LNHDA and CDR2 SQIVND (reference sequence). The CDR3 DNA is TGTGCCAGTAGTCGCAGGGGGCTCCAAGCTTTCTTT. Amino acids: CASSRRGLQAFF.

The chain is built from TRBV27 and TRBJ1-5; the D gene is possibly TRBD1 (6 bases). V gave up 6 bases and J gave up 6 bases, with 9 bases separating them. Germline CDR1 and CDR2: MNHEY and SMNVEV (reference sequence). The CDR3 length is 12 residues. The CDR3 reads CASRTQGQPQHF. The CDR3 DNA reads as TGTGCCAGCAGAACACAGGGTCAGCCCCAGCATTTT.

This sequence joins TRBV19 and TRBJ1-2, with a weak D call TRBD1 (6 bases). V lost 1 base and J lost 4, with 7 bases in between. Per germline, CDR1 LNHDA and CDR2 SQIVND (reference sequence). The length of the CDR3 is 13 residues. CDR3 residues: CASSIGTVYGYTF. CDR3 bases: TGTGCCAGTAGTATAGGGACAGTCTATGGCTACACCTTC.

The chain recombines TRBV5-4 with TRBJ2-7, with D unclear. V was pared by 1 base and J by 3 bases, with 8 bases between. CDR1 and CDR2 (germline): SGHNT, YYREEE (reference sequence). The CDR3 runs to 13 residues. CDR3 bases: TGTGCCAGCAGCTTGAACAGTCTCTACGAGCAGTACTTC. Translating gives CASSLNSLYEQYF.

The count of this clone is one. V is TRBV9 and J is TRBJ2-7; perhaps TRBD2 as D (6 bases). There are 12 residues in the CDR3. V gave up 2 bases and J gave up 5 bases, with 8 bases separating them. The V gene's germline CDR1 is SGDLS and CDR2 YYNGEE. The CDR3 loop reads CASSVGGNEQYF. The CDR3 DNA follows: TGTGCCAGCAGCGTTGGAGGGAACGAGCAGTACTTC.

The chain joins TRBV6-4 to TRBJ2-7; 7 bases match TRBD1. The CDR3 is made up of 13 amino acids. V shed 6 bases, J shed 4 bases, and the junction held 6 bases outside the gene matches. Germline CDR1 is MRHNA and CDR2 is SNTAGT. CDR3 amino acids: CASSADRVYEQYF. CDR3 in DNA: TGTGCCAGCAGCGCCGACAGGGTTTACGAGCAGTACTTC.

The V call is TRBV5-1, the J call TRBJ2-1; possibly TRBD2 for D (6 bases). Germline values: CDR1 SGHRS, CDR2 YFSETQ. This CDR3 spans 17 amino acids. The ends were cut back, 0 bases at V and 0 bases at J, with 13 bases in the middle. The CDR3 nucleotides read TGCGCCAGCAGCTTGGCCGGAGGGCCGAGCTCCTACAATGAGCAGTTCTTC. Translated, it gives CASSLAGGPSSYNEQFF.

This sequence joins TRBV5-1 and TRBJ2-1, with D possibly TRBD2 on 7 matching bases. Trimming took 5 bases from V and 6 from J, leaving 12 bases between them. Germline CDR1 and CDR2: SGHRS and YFSETQ. There are 13 residues in the CDR3. CDR3 DNA: TGCGCCAGCAGGGAGGGGGGGATCAATGAGCAGTTCTTC. It encodes CASREGGINEQFF.

This chain's CDR3 is CAWYGERAEAFF. The DNA of the CDR3 is TGTGCCTGGTACGGCGAGAGGGCTGAAGCTTTCTTT. The chain has TRBV30 and TRBJ1-1; D is undetermined. Germline values: CDR1 GTSNPN, CDR2 SVGIG (reference sequence). V lost 5 bases and J lost 6, with 13 bases in between. The CDR3 length is 12 residues.

The chain carries TRBV11-2 and TRBJ2-7, with 9 bases lining up with TRBD1. With V trimmed by 3 bases and J by 4 bases, 4 bases remained unmatched. The germline CDR1 and CDR2 sequences are SGHAT and FQNNGV. The length of the CDR3 is 14 residues. The CDR3 is CASSFGTGTYEQYF. The CDR3 bases are TGTGCCAGCAGCTTCGGGACAGGGACATACGAGCAGTACTTC.

The V gene is TRBV28, the J gene TRBJ1-1, with a possible D match to TRBD1 (5 bases). CDR3 size: 14 residues. Trimming took 7 bases from V and 6 from J, leaving 18 bases between them. Germline V gene lookup returns CDR1 MDHEN and CDR2 SYDVKM. CDR3 sequence: CASTLPAGGAEAFF. CDR3 nucleotides: TGTGCCAGCACTCTACCCGCCGGGGGGGCTGAAGCTTTCTTT. The full variable domain, its missing parts supplied by reference TRBV28 and TRBJ1-1, is DVKVTQSSRYLVKRTGEKVFLECVQDMDHENMFWYRQDPGLGLRLIYFSYDVKMKEKGDIPEGYSVSREKKERFSLILESASTNQTSMYLCASTLPAGGAEAFFGQGTRLTVV.

The chain employs TRBV2 and TRBJ1-2; TRBD1 might be the D (5 bases). The CDR3 is 13 residues long. Germline assignment: CDR1 SNHLY and CDR2 FYNNEI. Trimming pared 4 bases from V and 2 bases from J, leaving 8 bases between. Here the CDR3 reads CASSGDRNYGYTF. CDR3 nucleotides: TGTGCCAGCAGTGGAGACAGAAACTATGGCTACACCTTC.

This clone was recorded once. This rearrangement joins TRBV29-1 to TRBJ2-1, with D possibly TRBD2 on 6 matching bases. V lost 7 bases, J lost 0 bases, and 19 bases lay in between. This CDR3 comprises 16 residues. Germline V gene lookup returns CDR1 SQVTM and CDR2 ANQGSEA. CDR3: CSATTGRGSSYNEQFF. The CDR3 DNA follows: TGCAGCGCCACCACCGGCCGGGGGAGCTCCTACAATGAGCAGTTCTTC.

The CDR3 spells CASSLDRGGTEKLFF. Written as DNA, the CDR3 is TGTGCCAGCAGCTTAGACAGGGGGGGAACAGAAAAACTGTTTTTT. J is TRBJ1-4 and V is TRBV7-9, with 8 bases fitting TRBD1. CDR3 length: 15 residues. V lost 1 base, J lost 8 bases, and 6 bases stayed unmatched. From germline, CDR1 is SEHNR and CDR2 FQNEAQ (reference sequence).

The genes are TRBV3-1 (or the pseudogene TRBV3-2) and TRBJ1-5; D is possibly TRBD1 (5 bases). The germline V gene encodes CDR1 LGHDT and CDR2 YNNKEL (reference sequence). This CDR3 contains 15 residues. V dropped 4 bases and J dropped 2 bases, with 12 bases sitting between them. CDR3 amino acids: CASSLGQGGNQPQHF. The CDR3 region has the DNA TGTGCCAGCAGCCTGGGTCAGGGTGGCAATCAGCCCCAGCATTTT.